One and the same sample provided the 2 T cell receptor beta chains below, sequenced in a study of blood T cell repertoires in COVID-19. Sequencing was performed with immunoSEQ multiplex PCR; in TCRdb, only in-frame clones are kept and a portion is missing. The data contain fewer than 50,000 clones, approximately 73% of them seen just once; the ten biggest clones take up approximately 26%. Sequencing was carried out using peripheral blood. These TCRs come from an elderly man with acute or convalescent COVID-19.

The chain has TRBV7-3 and TRBJ2-1, with 7 bases identical to TRBD2. This CDR3 comprises 15 residues. The junction had 5 bases not matched to a gene; V was cut back by 2 bases and J by 4 bases. Germline V gives CDR1 SGHTA, CDR2 FQGTGA. CDR3 sequence reads: CASSLLGGSYNEQFF. The CDR3 coding sequence is TGTGCCAGCAGCTTACTGGGGGGGTCGTACAATGAGCAGTTCTTC.

Points on this clone: The junction departs from germline at one end; a sequencing error may be responsible. The sample has other DNA sequences that encode this CDR3 too. The chain couples TRBV6-5 to TRBJ2-7, with 8 nucleotides matching TRBD1. Germline V gives CDR1 MNHEY, CDR2 SVGAGI. This CDR3 region has 15 residues. The CDR3 protein is CASSSSGQGMNEQYF. The DNA of the CDR3 is TGTGCCAGCAGTTCCAGCGGACAGGGCATGAACGAGCAGTACTTT.